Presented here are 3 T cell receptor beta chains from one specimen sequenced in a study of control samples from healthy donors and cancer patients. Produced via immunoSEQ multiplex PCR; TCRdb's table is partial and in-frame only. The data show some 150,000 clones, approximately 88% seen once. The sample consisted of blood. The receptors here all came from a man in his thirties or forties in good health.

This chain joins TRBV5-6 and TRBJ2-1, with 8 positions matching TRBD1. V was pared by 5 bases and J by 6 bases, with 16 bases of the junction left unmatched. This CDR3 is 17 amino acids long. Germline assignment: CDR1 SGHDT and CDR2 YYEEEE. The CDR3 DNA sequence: TGTGCCAGCAGTCGCCGGATGGACAGGGTTTTTGTCAATGAGCAGTTCTTC. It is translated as CASSRRMDRVFVNEQFF.

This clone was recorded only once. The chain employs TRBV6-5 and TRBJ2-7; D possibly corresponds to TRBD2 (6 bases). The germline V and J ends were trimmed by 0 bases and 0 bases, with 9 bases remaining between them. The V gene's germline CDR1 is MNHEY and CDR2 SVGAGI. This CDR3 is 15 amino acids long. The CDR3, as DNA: TGTGCCAGCAGTTACTCCGACGGGAGCTCCTACGAGCAGTACTTC. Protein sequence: CASSYSDGSSYEQYF.

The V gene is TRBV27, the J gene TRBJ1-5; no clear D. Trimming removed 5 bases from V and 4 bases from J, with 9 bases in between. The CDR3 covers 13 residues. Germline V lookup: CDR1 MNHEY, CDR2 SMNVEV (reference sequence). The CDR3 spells CASSHGWNQPQHF. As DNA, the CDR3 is TGTGCCAGCAGTCACGGTTGGAATCAGCCCCAGCATTTT.